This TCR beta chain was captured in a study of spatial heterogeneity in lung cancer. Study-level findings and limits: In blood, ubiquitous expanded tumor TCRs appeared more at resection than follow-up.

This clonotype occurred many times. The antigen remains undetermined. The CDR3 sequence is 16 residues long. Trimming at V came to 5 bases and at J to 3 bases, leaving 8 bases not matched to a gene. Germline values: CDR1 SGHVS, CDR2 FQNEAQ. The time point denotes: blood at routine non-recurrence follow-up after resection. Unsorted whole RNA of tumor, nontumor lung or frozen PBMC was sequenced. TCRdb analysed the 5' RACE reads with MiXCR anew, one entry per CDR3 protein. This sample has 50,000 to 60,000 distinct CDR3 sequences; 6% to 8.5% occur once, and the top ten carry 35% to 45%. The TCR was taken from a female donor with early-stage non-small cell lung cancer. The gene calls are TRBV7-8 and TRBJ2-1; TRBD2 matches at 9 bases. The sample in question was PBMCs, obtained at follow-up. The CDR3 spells CASSGISGGNYNEQFF. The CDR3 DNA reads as TGTGCCAGCAGCGGTATTAGCGGGGGTAACTACAATGAGCAGTTCTTC.